The clone carrying this T cell receptor beta chain has a count of ten or more. As yet, its antigen is unknown. The data originate from a study of esophageal squamous cell carcinoma under preoperative chemotherapy. Overall study findings and caveats: After treatment, tumor-infiltrating lymphocytes seemed to come partly from incoming peripheral T cells, not only local changes. Tumor-infiltrating lymphocytes showed no significant post-chemotherapy TCR diversity increase, unlike peripheral T cells.

TCRdb fed the PCR reads into MiXCR, producing one record per CDR3 protein. Among about 6,600 distinct CDR3 sequences, about 30% were seen once, and the ten largest hold around 15%. Stated time point: before preoperative PTX-NDP chemotherapy. Preoperative chemotherapy with paclitaxel-nedaplatin was given to patients before surgery. Germline CDR1 is SGHTA and CDR2 is FQGTGA. This CDR3 is built from 14 residues. The ends were cut back, 2 bases at V and 0 bases at J, with 6 bases in the middle. The sample here was taken from a patient given preoperative chemotherapy. This clonotype was obtained from a human donor with esophageal squamous cell carcinoma. The donor label of this sample is uncertain. The chain is built from TRBV7-3 and TRBJ2-3, with unresolved D. The CDR3 loop is CASSLQSSTDTQYF. The CDR3 DNA is TGTGCCAGCAGCTTACAGAGCAGCACAGATACGCAGTATTTT. The complete variable domain, with remaining parts taken from reference TRBV7-3 and TRBJ2-3, reads GAGVSQTPSNKVTEKGKYVELRCDPISGHTALYWYRQSLGQGPEFLIYFQGTGAADDSGLPNDRFFAVRPEGSVSTLKIQRTERGDSAVYLCASSLQSSTDTQYFGPGTRLTVL.